The following is a T cell receptor (beta chain) sequence with its context. Its specificity is unknown. The data were obtained in a study of T cell repertoires in cytomegalovirus infection. Across the whole study: Public TCR beta signatures marked donors with CMV infection and the matching HLA.

Each CDR3 protein is one row after TCRdb ran MiXCR on the reads. The table records roughly 570,000 distinct CDR3 sequences, around 40% of them present only once. Germline V gene data show CDR1 as SGHVS and CDR2 as FQNEAQ. This CDR3 comprises 16 residues. V lost 5 bases to trimming and J lost 3 bases; unmatched junction nucleotides: 5. The clonotype originates from a human donor in good health (CMV status not recorded). Some clones in this sample may be carry-over from other donors' samples. The chain links TRBV7-8 to TRBJ2-3; 13 positions match TRBD2. The source was cultured PBMCs, collected from culture after CMV antigen stimulation. CDR3 loop: CASSTLAGGPTDTQYF. CDR3 DNA: TGTGCCAGCAGCACACTAGCGGGGGGGCCGACAGATACGCAGTATTTT. Variable domain in full (rest from reference TRBV7-8 and TRBJ2-3): GAGVSQSPRYKVAKRGQDVALRCDPISGHVSLFWYQQALGQGPEFLTYFQNEAQLDKSGLPSDRFFAERPEGSVSTLKIQRTQQEDSAVYLCASSTLAGGPTDTQYFGPGTRLTVL.